These 18 T cell receptor beta chains originate from one sample sequenced in a study of T cells in Graves' hyperthyroidism and ophthalmopathy. The TCR beta CDR3 regions underwent amplification using RNA transcripts as the source. In the first-round RT-PCR of the TCR CDR3, the HTBI primer set was used. TCRdb redid the calling of the multiplex PCR reads with MiXCR, one entry per CDR3 protein. Of hundreds of thousands of distinct CDR3 sequences listed, around 22% are singletons. The source material was blood. All receptors derive from a woman younger than 45 with Graves' ophthalmopathy.

This clonotype was found many times. V usage is TRBV12-3 or TRBV12-4 and J usage is TRBJ2-4; 10 bases agree with TRBD2. J was trimmed by 8 bases and V by 4 bases; bases with no gene match: 5. The CDR3 is made up of 14 amino acids. This CDR3 is CASSSAGGPDIQYF. The CDR3 coding sequence is TGTGCCAGCAGTTCAGCGGGGGGGCCGGACATTCAGTACTTC.

The table lists this clonotype with many counts. This chain uses TRBV28 with TRBJ1-2, with TRBD1 identical over 7 bases. The CDR3 sequence is 14 residues long. J was trimmed by 8 bases and V by 6 bases; bases with no gene match: 12. In germline, CDR1 is MDHEN, CDR2 SYDVKM. The CDR3 nucleotides read TGTGCCAGCAGCGCAAACCGGGACAGTATCGGCTACACCTTC. It encodes CASSANRDSIGYTF.

In regard to this clonotype: With a much larger clone just one base away, this may be a read error. The chain uses TRBV2 and TRBJ2-7, with D perhaps TRBD1 (7 bases). V lost 8 bases, J lost 2 bases, and 13 bases lay in between. The CDR3 is made up of 13 amino acids. Germline values: CDR1 SNHLY, CDR2 FYNNEI. The CDR3 sequence is CASGGDSPYEQYF. The CDR3 DNA follows: TGTGCCAGCGGCGGGGACAGCCCCTACGAGCAGTACTTC.

This clonotype was seen ten or more times. This chain links TRBV29-1 with TRBJ1-2; 7 bases match TRBD1. Germline CDR1 SQVTM, CDR2 ANQGSEA. With V trimmed by 3 bases and J by 6 bases, 4 bases remained unmatched. The CDR3 is 12 amino acids. The CDR3: CSVDRGRDGYTF. The CDR3 nucleotides read TGCAGCGTTGACAGGGGGAGAGATGGCTACACCTTC. Full variable domain (rest looked up from reference TRBV29-1 and TRBJ1-2): SAVISQKPSRDICQRGTSLTIQCQVDSQVTMMFWYRQQPGQSLTLIATANQGSEATYESGFVIDKFPISRPNLTFSTLTVSNMSPEDSSIYLCSVDRGRDGYTFGSGTRLTVV.

The chain uses TRBV6-1 and TRBJ2-2, with D possibly matching TRBD1 (5 bases). There are 13 residues in the CDR3. Trimming removed 10 bases from V and 4 bases from J, with 13 bases in between. Germline CDR1 and CDR2: MNHNS and SASEGT. The CDR3 spells CATSTESTGELFF. CDR3 coding DNA: TGTGCCACCTCGACAGAGAGCACCGGGGAGCTGTTTTTT.

This clonotype was picked up many times. The chain combines TRBV5-1 with TRBJ2-7, with 7 bases lining up with TRBD1. Losses at the gene ends were 6 bases for V and 3 bases for J; bases not matched to a gene: 6. Germline V gives CDR1 SGHRS, CDR2 YFSETQ. The CDR3 loop spans 13 amino acids. CDR3 sequence: CASKGAGLYEQYF. As DNA, the CDR3 is TGCGCCAGCAAGGGGGCAGGGCTCTACGAGCAGTACTTC.

This clonotype appeared many times. J is TRBJ1-5 and V is TRBV6-5, with D possibly matching TRBD1 (6 bases). Trimming stripped 6 bases from V and 7 bases from J, with 13 bases between. Germline V gene lookup returns CDR1 MNHEY and CDR2 SVGAGI. The CDR3 is made up of 13 amino acids. The CDR3 nucleotides are TGTGCCAGCAGCCTAACAGGGCAACAGCCCCAGCATTTT. Amino acid sequence: CASSLTGQQPQHF.

This clonotype came up many times. V gene TRBV27 combines with J gene TRBJ2-7; D is unclear. Germline-derived CDR1 and CDR2 are MNHEY and SMNVEV (reference sequence). V lost 4 bases to trimming and J lost 2 bases, with 18 bases between them. This CDR3 has 16 amino acids. This CDR3 is CASSSRLSSSTYEQYF. The CDR3 nucleotides read TGTGCCAGCAGTTCGCGACTTAGCTCCTCCACCTACGAGCAGTACTTC.

Concerning this clonotype: Possible read error: a much larger clone is one base away. V gene TRBV4-1 combines with J gene TRBJ1-5; D call uncertain. The CDR3 is made up of 13 amino acids. Germline CDR1 reads MGHRA; CDR2 reads YSYEKL. CDR3 protein: CARSQFPGQPQHF. For the CDR3, the DNA is TGCGCCAGGAGCCAATTTCCTGGTCAGCCCCAGCATTTT.

Comments on this clonotype: The junction and the germline gene differ at one end; a read error may be behind it. The chain employs TRBV28 and TRBJ1-2; 7 nucleotides agree with TRBD1. The CDR3 spans 13 residues. Germline-derived CDR1 and CDR2 are MDHEN and SYDVKM. Here the CDR3 DNA reads TGTGCCAGCAGCCGGGACAGTAACGATGGCTACACCTTC. Its translation is CASSRDSNDGYTF.

This chain connects TRBV12-3 or TRBV12-4 to TRBJ2-5; tentatively, D is TRBD1 (6 bases). The CDR3 is made up of 16 amino acids. Trimming stripped 2 bases from V and 2 bases from J, with 15 bases between. The CDR3 DNA sequence: TGTGCCAGCAGTTTATTGGGACAAGAGGGTCAAGAGACCCAGTACTTC. The encoded protein is CASSLLGQEGQETQYF.

At least ten counts were recorded for this clonotype. CDR3 bases: TGTGCCTGGAGCCCCGACGCGGCCGGGGACACCATATATTTT. Its protein is CAWSPDAAGDTIYF. The chain is built from TRBV30 and TRBJ1-3; no clear D. The CDR3 has 14 residues. Germline CDR1 GTSNPN, CDR2 SVGIG (reference sequence). V lost 3 bases, J lost 8 bases, and 17 bases lay in between.

V gene TRBV27 combines with J gene TRBJ1-1; TRBD1 is a possible D gene (5 bases). The CDR3 sequence is 13 residues long. V was pared by 10 bases and J by 1 base, with 13 bases between. From germline, CDR1 is MNHEY and CDR2 SMNVEV (reference sequence). The CDR3 nucleotides read TGTGCCACCAAGCGGACACCGAACACTGAAGCTTTCTTT. This sequence encodes CATKRTPNTEAFF.

This clonotype has at least ten counts. The chain combines TRBV6-5 with TRBJ2-7, with D possibly matching TRBD2 (6 bases). Germline V CDR1 and CDR2: MNHEY, SVGAGI. CDR3 size: 17 residues. V dropped 3 bases and J dropped 5 bases, with 23 bases sitting between them. The CDR3: CASSYRAVAGGVHEQYF. As DNA, the CDR3 is TGTGCCAGCAGTTATCGGGCAGTGGCAGGCGGGGTCCACGAGCAGTACTTC.

In regard to this clonotype: The germline gene is not matched at one end of the junction; a read error may be the cause. The chain carries TRBV7-2 and TRBJ2-7; a weak D match, TRBD1 (6 bases). The CDR3 has 13 residues. Germline CDR1 SGHTA, CDR2 FQGNSA. DNA of the CDR3: TGTGCCAGCTCGCCCCGACAGGTCTACGAGCAGTGCTTC. Encoded protein: CASSPRQVYEQCF.

Only a few counts were recorded for this clonotype. The V gene is TRBV12-3 or TRBV12-4, the J gene TRBJ1-1, with a weak D call TRBD1 (6 bases). The V end was cut by 7 bases, the J end by 6 bases, with 18 bases between. The CDR3 consists of 14 residues. The CDR3 DNA sequence: TGTGCCAGCACTCCTCGTACAGGGATCGCTGAAGCTTTCTTT. Its translation is CASTPRTGIAEAFF.

This clonotype was counted between two and nine times. V is TRBV27 and J is TRBJ1-2, with 7 bases identical to TRBD1. CDR3 size: 17 residues. The germline V gene has CDR1 MNHEY and CDR2 SMNVEV (reference sequence). With V trimmed by 3 bases and J by 8 bases, 18 bases remained unmatched. The CDR3 DNA is TGTGCCAGCAGTTTGACGACAGGGACAGCCCCCGACCGCGGCTACACCTTC. Its protein product is CASSLTTGTAPDRGYTF.

The gene calls are TRBV24-1 and TRBJ2-5; D is ambiguous. The CDR3 contains 11 residues. Trimming took 3 bases from V and 5 from J, leaving 3 bases between them. The germline CDR1 and CDR2 sequences are KGHDR and SFDVKD. CDR3 protein: CATSDLETQYF. For the CDR3, the DNA is TGTGCCACCAGTGATCTTGAGACCCAGTACTTC.